This T cell receptor beta chain appears in the sequencing data of a study of CD8 T cells in Susac syndrome. General study results and limits: It was acknowledged in the study that its TCR sequencing and HLA analysis involved a relatively small number of individuals.

Sequencing targeted TCR beta in blood CD8+ and CD4+ T cells. The RNA, roughly 0.45 to 1 ug, was put through reverse transcription using random hexamers. immunoSEQ multiplex PCR amplified TCR beta CDR3 across 54 Vbeta, 13 Jbeta. MiXCR, applied by TCRdb to the immunoSEQ multiplex PCR reads, yields one record per CDR3 protein. Of about 200,000 distinct CDR3 sequences listed, approximately 95% are singletons. A note on this clonotype: Its antigen remains unidentified.

Germline values: CDR1 DFQATT, CDR2 SNEGSKA (reference sequence). The CDR3 spans 12 residues. Deletions cut 6 bases from V and 12 bases from J, with 18 bases between. The sequence was obtained from a human donor with multiple sclerosis. Sequencing input: CD4+ T cells from PBMCs. The gene calls are TRBV20-1 and TRBJ2-1; D is perhaps TRBD2 (7 bases). The CDR3 sequence is CSATLRGGPQFF. The CDR3, as DNA: TGCAGTGCCACCCTGAGGGGGGGGCCGCAGTTCTTC.